This T cell receptor (beta chain) was identified in a study of shared clonotypes between healthy human individuals. The V end was cut by 0 bases, the J end by 0 bases, with 6 bases between. This CDR3 has 14 amino acids. Per the germline V gene, CDR1 is SGHTA and CDR2 is FQGNSA. General study results and limits: Naive subsets, compared against memory subsets, generally had larger estimated richness values.

In the authors' methods: Filtering differed because ImmunoSEQ produced junction-only sequences that carried no quality scores. TCRdb's copy holds only in-frame clones and misses some; the assay was immunoSEQ multiplex PCR. The V and J calls and clone size are taken from that table; D and trimming were inferred from the DNA. The sample lists more than 2 million clones; roughly 95% were seen once. As regards this clone: Its antigen is unknown.

Sequences were obtained from naive CD4+ T cells sorted from blood. The subset is: CD45RA+ positively selected. V gene TRBV7-2 combines with J gene TRBJ2-7; D gene unclear. This clonotype originated in a man aged 18 to 35 in good health. CDR3 region: CASSLAYSSYEQYF. CDR3 in DNA: TGTGCCAGCAGCTTAGCCTATAGCTCCTACGAGCAGTACTTC.